This T cell receptor beta chain was documented in a study of post-analysis software for immune sequencing data. Study-level points and caveats: Controls had lower frequencies than patients of five or six TRBV segments, which included TRBV5-6, TRBV5-1 and TRBV20-1. Normalized Chao1 diversity in multiple sclerosis patients fell significantly below that of controls.

Unique molecular identifiers featured in each of the TCR beta cDNA libraries. TCRdb independently ran MiXCR on the PCR reads; one entry per CDR3 protein. Of hundreds of thousands of distinct CDR3 sequences in the sample, approximately 57% were seen once. Remarks on this clonotype: As yet, its antigen is unknown.

The CDR3 has 11 residues. The V gene's germline CDR1 is MGHDK and CDR2 SYGVNS. V was clipped by 7 bases and J by 1 base, with 4 bases between them. The source material was blood. The chain combines TRBV25-1 with TRBJ1-1; D call uncertain. This clonotype was sampled from a girl between 5 and 17 years old with multiple sclerosis. CDR3 in amino acids: CASTGNTEAFF. The DNA of the CDR3 is TGTGCCAGCACAGGGAACACTGAAGCTTTCTTT.